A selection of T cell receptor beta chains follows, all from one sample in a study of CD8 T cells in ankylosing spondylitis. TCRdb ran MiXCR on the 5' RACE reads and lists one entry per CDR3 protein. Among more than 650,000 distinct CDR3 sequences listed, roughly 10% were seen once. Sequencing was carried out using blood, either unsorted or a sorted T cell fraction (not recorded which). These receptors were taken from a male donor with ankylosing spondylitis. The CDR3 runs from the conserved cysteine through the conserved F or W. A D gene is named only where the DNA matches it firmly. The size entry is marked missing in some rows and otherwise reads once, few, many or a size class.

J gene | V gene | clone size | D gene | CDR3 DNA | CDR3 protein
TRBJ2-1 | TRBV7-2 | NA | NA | TGTGCCAGCAGCCCCTCGGAGTTCAATGAGCAGTTCTTC | CASSPSEFNEQFF
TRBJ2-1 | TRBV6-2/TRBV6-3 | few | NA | TGTGCCAGCAGTTATAGTCCCCGGCGAGGCGAGGATGAGCAGTTCTTC | CASSYSPRRGEDEQFF
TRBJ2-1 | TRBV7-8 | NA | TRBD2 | TGTGCCAGCAGACAATTGGGGCTAGCGGATTTCAATGAGCAGTTCTTC | CASRQLGLADFNEQFF
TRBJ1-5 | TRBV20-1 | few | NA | TGCAGTGCCGACTGGGGGCAGGGAGATAATCAGCCCCAGCATTTT | CSADWGQGDNQPQHF
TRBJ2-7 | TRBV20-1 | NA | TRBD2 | TGCAGTGCTAGAGATCGGAGACTAGCGGGAGGGCCCTACGAGCAGTACTTC | CSARDRRLAGGPYEQYF
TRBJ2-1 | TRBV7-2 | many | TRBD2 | TGTGCCAGCAGCTTAGTGGGGAGGGAAAGTGAGCAGTTCTTC | CASSLVGRESEQFF
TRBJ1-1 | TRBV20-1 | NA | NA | TGCAGTGCTAGTGGCGACAAGGGGACTGAAGCTTTCTTT | CSASGDKGTEAFF
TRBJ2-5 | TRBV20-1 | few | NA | TGCAGTGCTAGAGTGGGGGGTAGAAGAGAGACCCAGTACTTC | CSARVGGRRETQYF
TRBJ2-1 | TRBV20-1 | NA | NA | TGCAGTGCTAGAGATAGACGGGGTGGTCAAAGCTCCTACAATGAGCAGTTCTTC | CSARDRRGGQSSYNEQFF
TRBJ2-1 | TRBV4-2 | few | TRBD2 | TGTGCCAGCAGCCAACAGGGACTAGCGGGAAGGTACAATGAGCAGTTCTTC | CASSQQGLAGRYNEQFF
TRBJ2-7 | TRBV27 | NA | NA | TGTGCCAGCAGTTTGTCAGGGTCTATCCTCTTCTCCTACGAGCAGTACTTC | CASSLSGSILFSYEQYF
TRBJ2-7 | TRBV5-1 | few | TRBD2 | TGCGCCAGCAGCTTAGTATCGGCTAGCGGTACCTACGAGCAGTACTTC | CASSLVSASGTYEQYF
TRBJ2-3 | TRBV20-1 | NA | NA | TGCAGTGCTAGCCAGGGCGCTACGCAGTATTTT | CSASQGATQYF
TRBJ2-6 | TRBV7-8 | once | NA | TGTGCCAGCAGCGACGGGGGGCTAACTGGGGCCAACGTCCTGACTTTC | CASSDGGLTGANVLTF
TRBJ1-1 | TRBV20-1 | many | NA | TGCAGTGCTAGTAGGTCCATGAACACTGAAGCTTTCTTT | CSASRSMNTEAFF